This T cell receptor (beta chain) was recorded in a study of T cells in Graves' hyperthyroidism and ophthalmopathy. Diagnosis relied on clinical symptoms, serum thyroxine and TRAb, thyroid ultrasound and orbital computed tomography. Germline values: CDR1 SGHTA, CDR2 FQGNSA. Trimming took 5 bases from V and 8 from J, leaving 13 bases between them. The CDR3 has 13 amino acids. This clonotype was seen at least ten times. Its target is unknown. Regions amplified from RNA transcripts were the TCR beta CDR3 regions. TCR CDR3 regions were first amplified by RT-PCR with HTBI primers. TCRdb recomputed calls from the multiplex PCR reads with MiXCR, one row per CDR3 protein. Seen here are 500,000 to 550,000 distinct CDR3 sequences, nearly 20% observed once, and the top ten hold over 45%. Overall study findings and caveats: Blood held most thyroid clonotypes expanded above 0.001 frequency.

The sample consisted of blood. The chain recombines TRBV7-2 with TRBJ2-1; D may be TRBD2 (5 bases). The receptor comes from a man aged 40-49 years with Graves' ophthalmopathy. CDR3 region: CASSPPGLDEQFF. The DNA for the CDR3 is TGTGCCAGCAGCCCCCCGGGGTTGGATGAGCAGTTCTTC.